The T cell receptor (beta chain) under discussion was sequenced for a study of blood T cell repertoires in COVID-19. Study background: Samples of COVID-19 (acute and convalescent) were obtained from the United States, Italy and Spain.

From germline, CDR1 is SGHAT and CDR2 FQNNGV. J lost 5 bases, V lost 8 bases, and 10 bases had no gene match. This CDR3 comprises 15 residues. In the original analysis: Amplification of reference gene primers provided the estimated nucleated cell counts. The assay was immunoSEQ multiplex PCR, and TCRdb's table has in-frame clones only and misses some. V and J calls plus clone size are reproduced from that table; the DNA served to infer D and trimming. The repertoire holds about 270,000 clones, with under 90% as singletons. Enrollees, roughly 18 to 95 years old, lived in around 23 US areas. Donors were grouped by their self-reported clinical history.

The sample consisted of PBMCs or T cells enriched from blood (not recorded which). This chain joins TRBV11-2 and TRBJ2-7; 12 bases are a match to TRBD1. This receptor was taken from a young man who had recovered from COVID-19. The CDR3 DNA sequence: TGTGCCAGCGGTCGGGGGGACAGGGGGCTCCACGAGCAGTACTTC. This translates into CASGRGDRGLHEQYF. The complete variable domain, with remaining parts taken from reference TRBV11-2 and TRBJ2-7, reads EAGVAQSPRYKIIEKRQSVAFWCNPISGHATLYWYQQILGQGPKLLIQFQNNGVVDDSQLPKDRFSAERLKGVDSTLKIQPAKLEDSAVYLCASGRGDRGLHEQYFGPGTRLTVT.